These 30 T cell receptor beta chains were sequenced from one sample in a study of blood T cells in healthy people across ages. Primers used in a second PCR of roughly 6 to 11 cycles were a sample-barcoded 5' primer and a J-beta primer mix. Using its own MiXCR run on the 5' RACE reads, TCRdb lists one record per CDR3 protein. The data show 850,000 to 1,300,000 distinct CDR3 sequences, roughly 45% seen once. Sequences were obtained from blood. Every receptor here comes from a woman aged 55-69 years in good health.

This rearrangement joins TRBV13 to TRBJ1-5; no reliable D call. Between the trimmed V and J ends, which lost 5 bases and 6 bases, there was a span of 8 bases. Germline V CDR1 and CDR2: PRHDT, FYEKMQ (reference sequence). The CDR3 length is 12 residues. The CDR3 DNA reads as TGTGCCAGCAGCCCCCGAGGTCAGCCCCAGCATTTT. It codes for CASSPRGQPQHF.

A few counts support this clonotype. The chain carries TRBV11-2 and TRBJ2-3, with D perhaps matching TRBD1 (5 bases). Trimming took 1 base from V and 8 from J, leaving 13 bases between them. The CDR3 sequence is 14 residues long. CDR1 is SGHAT, CDR2 FQNNGV, per germline. CDR3 loop: CASSLAGSQGTQYF. CDR3 nucleotide sequence: TGTGCCAGCAGCTTAGCGGGCAGTCAGGGTACGCAGTATTTT.

J is TRBJ2-7 and V is TRBV4-2; 7 bases are a match to TRBD2. The CDR3 is 15 amino acids. V was pared by 0 bases and J by 2 bases, with 4 bases of the junction left unmatched. Germline CDR1 LGHNA, CDR2 YNFKEQ. The CDR3 DNA is TGTGCCAGCAGCCAAGATAGGGACTACACCTACGAGCAGTACTTC. Its translation: CASSQDRDYTYEQYF.

This clonotype was seen only a few times. J is TRBJ2-3 and V is TRBV20-1; perhaps TRBD2 as D (5 bases). This CDR3 region has 15 residues. Germline CDR1 DFQATT, CDR2 SNEGSKA (reference sequence). Trimming stripped 5 bases from V and 2 bases from J, with 17 bases between. The CDR3 DNA is TGCAGTGCTGCAACGGCTAGCCGGGACACAGATACGCAGTATTTT. Amino acid sequence: CSAATASRDTDTQYF.

The table lists this clonotype with many counts. The chain links TRBV29-1 to TRBJ2-1, with 7 positions matching TRBD2. The germline gives CDR1 SQVTM, CDR2 ANQGSEA. This CDR3 is 14 amino acids long. V lost 7 bases and J lost 4; bases outside the gene matches: 10. The CDR3 sequence is CSAPQAGVYNEQFF. The DNA of the CDR3 is TGCAGCGCTCCCCAGGCGGGAGTGTACAATGAGCAGTTCTTC.

In the case of this clonotype: At one of its ends the junction is not consistent with the germline gene, which may arise from a read error. J is TRBJ2-1 and V is TRBV20-1; 15 nucleotides match TRBD2. The CDR3 consists of 15 residues. Germline CDR1 is DFQATT and CDR2 is SNEGSKA (reference sequence). CDR3 in amino acids: CSASPGTSGRNEQFF. The CDR3 DNA sequence: TGCAGTGCCAGTCCGGGGACTAGCGGGAGGAATGAACAGTTCTTC.

This clonotype was seen more than once but under ten times. The chain links TRBV16 to TRBJ2-5; TRBD1 matches 8 bases. The CDR3 spans 15 residues. V gave up 4 bases and J gave up 5 bases; unmatched junction bases: 9. Germline CDR1 KGHSY, CDR2 FQNENV. CDR3 sequence: CASSLLGDRMETQYF. CDR3 DNA sequence: TGTGCCAGCAGCCTCTTGGGGGACAGGATGGAGACCCAGTACTTC.

The chain combines TRBV5-1 with TRBJ2-3; D remains unclear. The germline V gene encodes CDR1 SGHRS and CDR2 YFSETQ. The CDR3 runs to 13 residues. Between the trimmed V and J ends, which lost 0 bases and 4 bases, there was a span of 6 bases. Here the CDR3 DNA reads TGCGCCAGCAGCTTGGAATTTGCAGATACGCAGTATTTT. Translating it yields CASSLEFADTQYF.

The chain couples TRBV28 to TRBJ1-5; D remains ambiguous. Trimming cost V 5 bases and J 6 bases, with 14 bases left between them. CDR1 MDHEN and CDR2 SYDVKM come from the germline V gene. This CDR3 is 14 amino acids long. CDR3 DNA sequence: TGTGCCAGCAGTCCGGAGGTTGGGTCTCAGCCCCAGCATTTT. Translating it yields CASSPEVGSQPQHF.

This clonotype showed up just a few times. The V and J genes are TRBV5-1 and TRBJ2-7; 12 positions agree with TRBD1. Germline lookup yields CDR1 SGHRS and CDR2 YFSETQ. Unmatched junction bases numbered 4, after V lost 0 bases and J lost 6 bases. CDR3 length equals 15 residues. The CDR3 spells CASSLEGQGASEQYF. CDR3 DNA sequence: TGCGCCAGCAGCTTGGAGGGACAGGGGGCGTCCGAGCAGTACTTC.

The chain has TRBV18 and TRBJ2-1, with a tentative D call TRBD1 (6 bases). This CDR3 spans 13 amino acids. V lost 2 bases and J 12 bases, leaving 14 bases between the germline ends. Per germline, CDR1 KGHSH and CDR2 LQKENI. Here the CDR3 reads CASSPMQGQRQFF. CDR3 sequence (DNA): TGTGCCAGCTCACCAATGCAGGGACAACGGCAGTTCTTC.

The chain employs TRBV20-1 and TRBJ1-5; TRBD1 is a possible D gene (6 bases). There are 12 residues in the CDR3. Germline CDR1 reads DFQATT; CDR2 reads SNEGSKA (reference sequence). V lost 4 bases and J 5 bases, leaving 9 bases between the germline ends. This CDR3 is CSATGDDQPQHF. As DNA, the CDR3 is TGCAGTGCTACAGGGGATGATCAGCCCCAGCATTTT.

The V and J genes are TRBV7-9 and TRBJ1-4; 8 nucleotides match TRBD1. This CDR3 comprises 15 residues. Trimming took 4 bases from V and 7 from J; bases not matched to a gene: 8. Germline CDR1 reads SEHNR; CDR2 reads FQNEAQ (reference sequence). The DNA of the CDR3 is TGTGCCAGCAGCTCAAGCTCGGGACAGGTTGAAAAACTGTTTTTT. This translates into CASSSSSGQVEKLFF.

The rearrangement joins TRBV5-1 to TRBJ2-7; no clear D. The germline CDR1 and CDR2 sequences are SGHRS and YFSETQ. This CDR3 comprises 11 residues. V shed 0 bases and J shed 9 bases, with 7 bases lying between them. CDR3 sequence reads: CASSLAHGQYF. For the CDR3, the DNA is TGCGCCAGCAGCTTGGCCCACGGGCAGTACTTC.

This clonotype was observed a few times. The chain employs TRBV5-6 and TRBJ2-5; 7 nucleotides agree with TRBD1. The CDR3 is 13 amino acids. With 4 bases clipped from V and 5 bases from J, the junction kept 5 bases outside the gene matches. Per the germline V gene, CDR1 is SGHDT and CDR2 is YYEEEE. DNA for the CDR3: TGTGCCAGCAGCGACGGGACAGACGAGACCCAGTACTTC. Protein sequence: CASSDGTDETQYF.

This chain joins TRBV20-1 and TRBJ2-5, with TRBD2 as a possible D gene (7 bases). The germline CDR1 and CDR2 sequences are DFQATT and SNEGSKA (reference sequence). V was shortened by 8 bases and J by 2 bases, with 12 bases between the two germline ends. The CDR3 is made up of 12 amino acids. Here the CDR3 DNA reads TGCAGTCAAGGGGGGGGACAAGAGACCCAGTACTTC. Translating it yields CSQGGGQETQYF.

The gene calls are TRBV20-1 and TRBJ2-1; 7 bases map to TRBD2. The CDR3 is 11 amino acids. V was clipped by 5 bases and J by 13 bases; unmatched bases: 8. Germline V gene data show CDR1 as DFQATT and CDR2 as SNEGSKA (reference sequence). The CDR3 is CSALSLAAQFF. The CDR3 nucleotides read TGCAGTGCTTTAAGCCTAGCGGCCCAGTTCTTC.

The sample holds a few counts of this clonotype. The chain couples TRBV5-1 to TRBJ2-7, with 9 positions matching TRBD1. Germline CDR1 SGHRS, CDR2 YFSETQ. With V trimmed by 4 bases and J by 0 bases, 11 bases remained unmatched. The CDR3 spans 17 residues. The CDR3 reads CASSAGTGIQGSYEQYF. In nucleotides, the CDR3 is TGCGCCAGCAGCGCCGGGACAGGGATTCAGGGCTCCTACGAGCAGTACTTC.

This clonotype has just a few counts. The chain combines TRBV20-1 with TRBJ2-1, with D unresolved. The CDR3 consists of 11 residues. Trimming removed 3 bases at V and 2 bases at J, with 2 bases between. The V gene's germline CDR1 is DFQATT and CDR2 SNEGSKA (reference sequence). The CDR3 DNA is TGCAGTGCTAGGACCTACAATGAGCAGTTCTTC. The encoded protein is CSARTYNEQFF.

J is TRBJ2-1 and V is TRBV20-1, with TRBD2 identical over 7 bases. This CDR3 region has 13 residues. CDR1 DFQATT and CDR2 SNEGSKA come from the germline V gene (reference sequence). V lost 6 bases to trimming and J lost 8 bases; unmatched junction nucleotides: 10. The CDR3 coding sequence is TGCAGTGCCGCCTCGACTAGCAACTATGAGCAGTTCTTC. Translation gives CSAASTSNYEQFF.

This clonotype was counted only a few times. The chain couples TRBV29-1 to TRBJ1-5; D is uncertain. The ends were cut back, 4 bases at V and 0 bases at J, with 4 bases in the middle. Per the germline V gene, CDR1 is SQVTM and CDR2 is ANQGSEA. The CDR3 has 12 amino acids. CDR3 amino acids: CSVGSSNQPQHF. Here the CDR3 DNA reads TGCAGCGTTGGAAGTAGCAATCAGCCCCAGCATTTT.

The gene calls are TRBV24-1 and TRBJ2-3; TRBD2 is a possible D gene (5 bases). Trimming shortened V by 4 bases and J by 2 bases, and 18 bases separated the two germline ends. Germline CDR1 and CDR2: KGHDR and SFDVKD. This CDR3 has 17 amino acids. This CDR3 is CATSDPGPSGITDTQYF. In DNA, the CDR3 is TGTGCCACCAGTGACCCCGGTCCGAGCGGCATCACAGATACGCAGTATTTT.

In its sample, this clonotype was seen a few times. J is TRBJ2-1 and V is TRBV27; 16 bases match TRBD2. The V segment lost 6 bases and the J segment 2 bases; nucleotides outside the gene matches: 19. CDR3 length: 22 residues. CDR1 is MNHEY and CDR2 is SMNVEV in the germline V gene (reference sequence). CDR3 loop: CASSTGTISGTSGRATYNEQFF. CDR3 nucleotides: TGTGCCAGCAGCACCGGGACAATATCCGGGACTAGCGGGAGGGCTACCTACAATGAGCAGTTCTTC.

This chain uses TRBV5-1 with TRBJ2-4, with TRBD1 matching 10 bases. The better agreement between TRBJ2-7 and the DNA end casts doubt on the J call. Germline CDR1 and CDR2: SGHRS and YFSETQ. This CDR3 has 13 amino acids. CDR3 amino acids: CASSGQGDSEQYF. The CDR3 region has the DNA TGCGCCAGCAGTGGACAGGGGGATAGCGAGCAGTACTTC.

This clonotype was seen only once. CDR3 in amino acids: CASSLEAGVVYEQYF. The CDR3 nucleotides read TGCGCCAGCAGCTTGGAAGCGGGAGTGGTATACGAGCAGTACTTC. The chain employs TRBV5-1 and TRBJ2-5; 8 bases match TRBD2. Gene TRBJ2-7 matches the end of the DNA better, so the J call may be wrong. CDR1 and CDR2 from the germline V gene are SGHRS and YFSETQ. The CDR3 runs to 15 residues.

This clonotype was observed a handful of times. This chain connects TRBV28 to TRBJ1-2; 8 bases are shared with TRBD1. The CDR3 covers 17 residues. The germline CDR1 and CDR2 sequences are MDHEN and SYDVKM. J was trimmed by 3 bases and V by 3 bases; bases with no gene match: 12. In DNA, the CDR3 is TGTGCCAGCAGTTTCGTGGAGACAGGGGATGCGGACTATGGCTACACCTTC. This translates into CASSFVETGDADYGYTF.

The V call is TRBV7-3, the J call TRBJ2-1; 10 nucleotides align to TRBD2. The trim removed 3 bases at V and 8 bases at J, leaving 4 bases unmatched. This CDR3 contains 14 residues. The V gene's germline CDR1 is SGHTA and CDR2 FQGTGA. The CDR3 DNA sequence: TGTGCCAGCAGCTTCTCTAGCGGGAGTCATGAGCAGTTCTTC. The encoded protein is CASSFSSGSHEQFF.

The chain couples TRBV30 to TRBJ2-7; perhaps TRBD2 as D (5 bases). The CDR3 has 13 amino acids. Germline V CDR1 and CDR2: GTSNPN, SVGIG (reference sequence). The CDR3 region has the DNA TGTGCTACCCTCGCGGGCCTGGACTACGAGCAGTACTTC. This gives the protein CATLAGLDYEQYF.

This clonotype is a singleton in its sample. V is TRBV7-8 and J is TRBJ1-2; D is unclear. The germline V gene encodes CDR1 SGHVS and CDR2 FQNEAQ. The CDR3 consists of 14 residues. V lost 6 bases to trimming and J lost 1 base, with 12 bases between them. The CDR3 coding sequence is TGTGCCAGCAGTCAACCGACCGATAACTATGGCTACACCTTC. This encodes CASSQPTDNYGYTF.

This clonotype has a handful of counts. The chain has TRBV20-1 and TRBJ2-3; TRBD1 matches at 7 bases. With 5 bases clipped from V and 2 bases from J, the junction kept 4 bases outside the gene matches. The CDR3 covers 13 residues. Germline V gene sequence: CDR1 DFQATT, CDR2 SNEGSKA (reference sequence). CDR3 in DNA: TGCAGTGCTCGAGGGACAGACACAGATACGCAGTATTTT. It translates to CSARGTDTDTQYF.